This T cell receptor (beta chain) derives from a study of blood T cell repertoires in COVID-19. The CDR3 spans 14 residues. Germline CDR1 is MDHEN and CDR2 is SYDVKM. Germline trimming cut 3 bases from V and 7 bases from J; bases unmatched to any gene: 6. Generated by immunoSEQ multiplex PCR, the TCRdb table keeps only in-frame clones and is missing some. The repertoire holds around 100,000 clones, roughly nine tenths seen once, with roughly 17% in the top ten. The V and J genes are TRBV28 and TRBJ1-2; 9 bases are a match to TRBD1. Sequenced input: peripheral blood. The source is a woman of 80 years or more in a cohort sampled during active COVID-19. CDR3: CASSLGQGEGGYTF. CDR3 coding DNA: TGTGCCAGCAGTTTGGGACAGGGTGAGGGTGGCTACACCTTC.